This TCR beta chain stems from a study of blood T cell repertoires in COVID-19. Study background: T cells, B-cell-depleted T cells, or PBMCs supplied cDNA or gDNA.

TCRdb keeps only in-frame clones here, not all; method: immunoSEQ multiplex PCR. Of some 170,000 clones listed, around 81% are singletons. The V gene's germline CDR1 is MNHEY and CDR2 SVGAGI. The V gene lost 2 bases and the J gene lost 6 bases, with 14 bases spanning the gap. CDR3 length: 15 residues. Sequencing used PBMCs or T cells enriched from blood (not recorded which). This chain links TRBV6-5 with TRBJ1-5; a weak D match, TRBD1 (6 bases). The source is a man aged 35 to 55 who had recovered from COVID-19. The DNA of the CDR3 is TGTGCCAGCAGTTACACCGGACAGCAAGGTCAGCCCCAGCATTTT. Translated: CASSYTGQQGQPQHF.